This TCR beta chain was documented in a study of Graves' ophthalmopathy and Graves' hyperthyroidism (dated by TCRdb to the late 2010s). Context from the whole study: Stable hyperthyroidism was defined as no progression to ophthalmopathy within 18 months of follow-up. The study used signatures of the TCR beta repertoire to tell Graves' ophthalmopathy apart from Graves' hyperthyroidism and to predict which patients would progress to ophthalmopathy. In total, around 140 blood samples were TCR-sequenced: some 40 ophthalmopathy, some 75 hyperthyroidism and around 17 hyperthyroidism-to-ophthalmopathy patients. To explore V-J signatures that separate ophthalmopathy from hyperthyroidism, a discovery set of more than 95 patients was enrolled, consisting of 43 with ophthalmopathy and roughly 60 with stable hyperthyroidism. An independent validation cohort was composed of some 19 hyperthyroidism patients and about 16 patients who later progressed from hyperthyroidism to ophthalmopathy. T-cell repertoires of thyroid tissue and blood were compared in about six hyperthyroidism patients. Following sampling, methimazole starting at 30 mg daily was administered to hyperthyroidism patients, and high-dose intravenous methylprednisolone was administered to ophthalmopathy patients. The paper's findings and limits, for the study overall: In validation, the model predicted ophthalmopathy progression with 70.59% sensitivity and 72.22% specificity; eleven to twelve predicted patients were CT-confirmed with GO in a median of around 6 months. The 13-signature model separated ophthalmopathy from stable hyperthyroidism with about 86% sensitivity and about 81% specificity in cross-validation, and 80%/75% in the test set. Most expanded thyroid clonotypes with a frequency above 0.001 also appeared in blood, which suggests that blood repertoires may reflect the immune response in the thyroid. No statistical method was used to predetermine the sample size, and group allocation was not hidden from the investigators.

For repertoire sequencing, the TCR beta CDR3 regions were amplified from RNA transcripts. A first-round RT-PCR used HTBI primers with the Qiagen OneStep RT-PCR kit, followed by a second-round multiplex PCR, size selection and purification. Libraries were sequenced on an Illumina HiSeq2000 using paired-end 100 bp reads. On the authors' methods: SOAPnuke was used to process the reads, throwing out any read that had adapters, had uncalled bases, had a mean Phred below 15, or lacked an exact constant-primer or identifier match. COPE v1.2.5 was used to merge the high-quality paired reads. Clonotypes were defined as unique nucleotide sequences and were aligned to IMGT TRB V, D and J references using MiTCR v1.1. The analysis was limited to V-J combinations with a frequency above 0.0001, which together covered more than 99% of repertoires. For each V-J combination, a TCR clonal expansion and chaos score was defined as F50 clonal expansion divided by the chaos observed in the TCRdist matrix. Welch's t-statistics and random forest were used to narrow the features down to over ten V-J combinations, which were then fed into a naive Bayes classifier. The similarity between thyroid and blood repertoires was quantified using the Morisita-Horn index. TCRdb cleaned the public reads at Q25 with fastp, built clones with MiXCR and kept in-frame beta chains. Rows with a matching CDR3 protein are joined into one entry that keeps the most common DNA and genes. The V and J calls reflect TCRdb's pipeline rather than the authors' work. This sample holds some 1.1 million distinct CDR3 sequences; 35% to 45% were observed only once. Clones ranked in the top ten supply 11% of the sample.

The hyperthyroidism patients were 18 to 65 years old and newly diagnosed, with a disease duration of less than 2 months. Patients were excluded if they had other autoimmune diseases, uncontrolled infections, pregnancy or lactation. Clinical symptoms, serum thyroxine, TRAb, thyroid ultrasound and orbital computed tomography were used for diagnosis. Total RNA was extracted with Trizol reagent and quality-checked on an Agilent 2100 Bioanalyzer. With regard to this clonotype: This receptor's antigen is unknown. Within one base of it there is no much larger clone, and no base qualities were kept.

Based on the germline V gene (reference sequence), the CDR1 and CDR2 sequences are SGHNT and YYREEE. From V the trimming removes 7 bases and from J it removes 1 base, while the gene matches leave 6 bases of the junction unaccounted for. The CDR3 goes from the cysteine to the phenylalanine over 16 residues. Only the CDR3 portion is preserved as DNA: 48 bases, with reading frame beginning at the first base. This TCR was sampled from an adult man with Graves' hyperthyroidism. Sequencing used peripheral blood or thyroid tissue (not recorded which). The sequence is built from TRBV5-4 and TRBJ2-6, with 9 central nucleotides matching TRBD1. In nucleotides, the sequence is TGTGCCAGCGGCGGGACAGGGATTTCTGGGGCCAACGTCCTGACTTTC. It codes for CASGGTGISGANVLTF.